The TCR beta chain described here comes from a study of spatial heterogeneity in lung cancer. Whole-study context: A consistent excess of beta-chain over alpha-chain sequences was detected. Notes on the study in general: Higher tumor mutation counts went along with higher counts of expanded intratumoral alpha and beta TCRs.

Time point reported: sample taken at primary tumor resection. The donors, about 78 patients with untreated early-stage non-small cell lung cancer, provided the samples. All TCR cDNA molecules were individually tagged with a unique molecular identifier. A single record per CDR3 protein comes from TCRdb applying MiXCR to the 5' RACE reads. The sample includes about 11,000 distinct CDR3 sequences, less than 5.5% of them seen just once. The CDR3 loop spans 16 amino acids. In germline, CDR1 is MDHEN, CDR2 SYDVKM. The V and J ends lost 4 bases and 4 bases respectively, with 19 bases between them. This clonotype came up a few times. Its matching antigen is unknown. As an off-target read in a library built for alpha chains, this beta chain has a frequency of little significance.

The sample in question was lung tumor tissue, obtained at surgery. The clonotype was recovered from a male donor with early-stage non-small cell lung cancer. The chain joins TRBV28 to TRBJ2-5; possible D gene TRBD1, 5 bases. The CDR3 DNA reads as TGTGCCAGCAGTTCCGGAGCATTAAGGGGCCGAGAGACCCAGTACTTC. Translation: CASSSGALRGRETQYF.